The source of this TCR beta chain is a study of identical twins. Of note for this clonotype: Its antigen remains unknown.

The CDR3 has 14 amino acids. The V segment lost 4 bases and the J segment 2 bases; nucleotides outside the gene matches: 5. Germline CDR1 reads SGHRS; CDR2 reads YFSETQ. Study-wide findings and caveats: Sharing of beta out-of-frame sequences by twins showed a weaker excess. Out-of-frame alpha sequences shared by twins showed excess low generation probability. Conclusions rested on cross-sectional statistics rather than following the same donors.

TCRdb processed the 5' RACE reads anew with MiXCR; each CDR3 protein has one entry. The sample shows approximately 500,000 distinct CDR3 sequences, roughly 26% of them seen only once. These same records also appear under a second study, on T cells expressing NK-cell markers. That work contributes: CD3+CD56+NKG2C+, CD3+CD56+NKG2C- and CD3+CD56-NKG2C+ T cells, once sorted, supplied the TCR beta repertoires.

V is TRBV5-1 and J is TRBJ2-5; TRBD1 matches at 7 bases. The specimen sequenced was CD4+ T cells sorted from blood. This TCR was recovered from a woman aged 18-29 years in good health. CDR3 loop: CASSRDSRQETQYF. The CDR3 coding sequence is TGCGCCAGCAGCCGGGACAGTCGACAAGAGACCCAGTACTTC.